One T cell receptor beta chain is described in this entry. Antigen: not known. The data are from a study of vaccination and CD4 T cells after COVID-19. The Oncomine TCR Beta short-read assay sequenced DNA from cultured CD4+ T cells. MiXCR, applied by TCRdb to the PCR reads, yields one record per CDR3 protein. The sample includes some 12,000 distinct CDR3 sequences, around 50% of them seen just once. The germline V gene encodes CDR1 LNHDA and CDR2 SQIVND (reference sequence). V gave up 5 bases and J gave up 0 bases, with 16 bases separating them. This CDR3 has 16 residues. Stated treatment: roughly ten-day PBMC culture with coronavirus spike peptide pools or control peptides (ViraFEST assay).

The receptor comes from a human donor who had recovered from COVID-19. Input material: CD4+ T cells from blood, cultured in vitro. J is TRBJ2-5 and V is TRBV19, with D maybe TRBD1 (5 bases). This chain's CDR3 is CASSPLSGIYQETQYF. CDR3 coding DNA: TGTGCCAGTAGTCCTCTCTCAGGGATCTACCAAGAGACCCAGTACTTC.